One and the same sample provided the 15 T cell receptor beta chains below, sequenced in a study of radiotherapy plus CTLA-4 blockade in lung cancer. Profiling relied on immunoSEQ multiplex PCR, and the TCRdb table lists in-frame clones only, not all of them. The sample gives nearly 110,000 clones, roughly 84% of which show up once; roughly 2.5% is in the top ten. The starting material was peripheral blood, obtained from a patient treated with radiotherapy plus ipilimumab. These receptors were obtained from a human donor with non-small cell lung cancer that progressed on radiotherapy plus ipilimumab. Some clones in this sample may be carry-over from other donors' samples.

This chain uses TRBV27 with TRBJ1-1; D perhaps matches TRBD1 (5 bases). CDR1 is MNHEY and CDR2 is SMNVEV in the germline V gene (reference sequence). CDR3 length equals 14 residues. V lost 3 bases and J 4 bases, leaving 12 bases between the germline ends. The CDR3 reads CASSLEQVGTEAFF. The CDR3 DNA reads TGTGCCAGCAGTTTGGAACAGGTAGGCACTGAAGCTTTCTTT.

The rearrangement links TRBV23-1 to TRBJ2-7, with 11 bases fitting TRBD1. TRBV23-1 is an open reading frame whose function is uncertain. This CDR3 has 20 residues. The junction had 27 bases not matched to a gene; V was cut back by 7 bases and J by 7 bases. The CDR3 region has the DNA TGCGCCAGCATGATCTCCGGGGGGCTCACGCCGGGACAGGGGGACACGGAGCAGTACTTC. This sequence encodes CASMISGGLTPGQGDTEQYF.

This sequence joins TRBV18 and TRBJ1-5; TRBD1 agrees at 8 bases. V gave up 2 bases and J gave up 5 bases; unmatched junction bases: 2. The CDR3 sequence is 14 residues long. Germline V lookup: CDR1 KGHSH, CDR2 LQKENI. The CDR3 DNA is TGTGCCAGCTCACCAACAGGGGGTTATCAGCCCCAGCATTTT. Protein: CASSPTGGYQPQHF.

This clone was observed a few times. The chain links TRBV4-3 to TRBJ1-3, with 9 bases matching TRBD1. Per the germline V gene, CDR1 is LGHNA and CDR2 is YSLEER. V lost 4 bases and J lost 5; bases outside the gene matches: 6. The CDR3 totals 15 residues. In nucleotides, the CDR3 is TGCGCCAGCAGCCCTATGGGACAGGGTCGAAACACCATATATTTT. Translated: CASSPMGQGRNTIYF.

This chain links TRBV30 with TRBJ2-3; D gene ambiguous. From germline, CDR1 is GTSNPN and CDR2 SVGIG (reference sequence). The ends were cut back, 2 bases at V and 3 bases at J, with 6 bases in the middle. This CDR3 has 12 residues. CDR3 DNA sequence: TGTGCCTGGAGTTCAGGAACAGATACGCAGTATTTT. Amino acid sequence: CAWSSGTDTQYF.

This clone was found once. The V call is TRBV5-4, the J call TRBJ2-2, with TRBD1 identical over 8 bases. V shed 4 bases and J 0 bases; nucleotides not matched to a gene: 5. Germline-derived CDR1 and CDR2 are SGHNT and YYREEE (reference sequence). The length of the CDR3 is 16 residues. The CDR3 bases are TGTGCCAGCAGCCACCCAGGGGGCACGAACACCGGGGAGCTGTTTTTT. It is translated as CASSHPGGTNTGELFF. Using reference TRBV5-4 and TRBJ2-2 for the parts outside the CDR3, the full variable domain is ETGVTQSPTHLIKTRGQQVTLRCSSQSGHNTVSWYQQALGQGPQFIFQYYREEENGRGNFPPRFSGLQFPNYSSELNVNALELDDSALYLCASSHPGGTNTGELFFGEGSRLTVL.

The chain has TRBV9 and TRBJ1-4; maybe TRBD1 (6 bases). Germline-derived CDR1 and CDR2 are SGDLS and YYNGEE. The CDR3 covers 14 residues. V lost 4 bases, J lost 8 bases, and 15 bases lay in between. CDR3 protein: CASSPGSGEEKLFF. CDR3 bases: TGTGCCAGCAGCCCTGGGTCAGGGGAAGAAAAACTGTTTTTT.

The V and J genes are TRBV2 and TRBJ1-2; D not certain. The CDR3 runs 14 residues. Germline CDR1 is SNHLY and CDR2 is FYNNEI. The V end lost 2 bases, the J end lost 2 bases, and 9 bases lay between the germline ends. In DNA form, the CDR3 reads TGTGCCAGCAGTGAATTCCGGGAGAACTATGGCTACACCTTC. Encoded protein: CASSEFRENYGYTF.

The gene calls are TRBV14 and TRBJ2-4; TRBD1 agrees at 7 bases. Germline V lookup: CDR1 SGHDN, CDR2 FVKESK. The CDR3 totals 14 residues. V trimming: 3 bases; J trimming: 9 bases; junction bases outside the gene matches: 8. This CDR3 reads CASSHRRQGGIQYF. The CDR3 nucleotides are TGTGCCAGCAGCCACCGACGACAGGGCGGCATTCAGTACTTC.

The rearrangement uses TRBV27 and TRBJ2-1, with D uncertain. Trimming left V 4 bases short and J 2 bases short, with 12 bases between. This CDR3 contains 15 residues. Germline lookup yields CDR1 MNHEY and CDR2 SMNVEV (reference sequence). CDR3 sequence: CASSSGGVPYNEQFF. The CDR3 DNA is TGTGCCAGCAGTTCTGGTGGAGTACCCTACAATGAGCAGTTCTTC.

The chain joins TRBV5-5 to TRBJ1-1; D may be TRBD1 (6 bases). The CDR3 runs to 15 residues. With 4 bases removed from V and 5 bases from J, the gap between germline ends came to 18 bases. The germline V gene has CDR1 SGHKS and CDR2 YYEKEE (reference sequence). In DNA form, the CDR3 reads TGTGCCAGCAGCCCGGGTAGGGGGGGCGTGACTGAAGCTTTCTTT. Translating it yields CASSPGRGGVTEAFF. Using reference TRBV5-5 and TRBJ1-1 for the parts outside the CDR3, the full variable domain is DAGVTQSPTHLIKTRGQQVTLRCSPISGHKSVSWYQQVLGQGPQFIFQYYEKEERGRGNFPDRFSARQFPNYSSELNVNALLLGDSALYLCASSPGRGGVTEAFFGQGTRLTVV.

On this clone: Other nucleotide sequences in the sample specify the same CDR3. The chain links TRBV5-1 to TRBJ1-1; D not certain. The CDR3 is made up of 14 amino acids. The germline gives CDR1 SGHRS, CDR2 YFSETQ. The ends were cut back, 0 bases at V and 2 bases at J, with 8 bases in the middle. CDR3 bases: TGCGCCAGCAGCTTGGGGGCAGGAAACACTGAAGCTTTCTTT. It codes for CASSLGAGNTEAFF.

V gene TRBV18 combines with J gene TRBJ2-5, with D perhaps matching TRBD2 (5 bases). Germline V gene sequence: CDR1 KGHSH, CDR2 LQKENI. The V end lost 2 bases, the J end lost 13 bases, and 11 bases lay between the germline ends. CDR3 length equals 11 residues. CDR3 amino acids: CASSPDYSVYF. Written as DNA, the CDR3 is TGTGCCAGCTCACCAGACTATTCAGTGTACTTC.

The chain links TRBV19 to TRBJ2-7; maybe TRBD2 (5 bases). The germline gives CDR1 LNHDA, CDR2 SQIVND (reference sequence). V lost 5 bases and J lost 5, with 13 bases in between. This CDR3 is 13 amino acids long. The CDR3 region has the DNA TGTGCCAGTAGTGAGGGTGTGTTTGACGAGCAGTACTTC. Protein sequence: CASSEGVFDEQYF.

This chain links TRBV5-1 with TRBJ1-5, with a possible D match to TRBD1 (5 bases). Germline V gives CDR1 SGHRS, CDR2 YFSETQ. This CDR3 is built from 14 residues. V dropped 0 bases and J dropped 7 bases, with 11 bases sitting between them. For the CDR3, the DNA is TGCGCCAGCAGCTTGGATCAAAGGGGCCAGCCCCAGCATTTT. Amino acids: CASSLDQRGQPQHF.